This TCR beta chain comes out of a study of vaccination and CD4 T cells after COVID-19. Overall study: Roughly ten convalescent cases were mild and one was severe, and all had been SARS-CoV-2 positive by nasal swab PCR.

Treatment indicated: approximately 9-day PBMC culture with coronavirus spike peptide pools or control peptides (ViraFEST assay). ViraFEST expanded antigen-specific T cells with peptide pools, then sequenced TCRs. The culture of under 2.5 million PBMCs per well included 9.5 to 10 IU/ml IL-2 and roughly 10 ug/ml peptide pools. Study-level findings and limits: Clonotypes reactive to SARS-CoV-2 had a median that went up from about 20 to 38, but not significantly.

Once obtained from cultured CD4+ T cells, the DNA was sequenced using the Oncomine TCR Beta short-read assay. MiXCR, applied by TCRdb to the PCR reads, yields one record per CDR3 protein. The table has roughly 15,000 distinct CDR3 sequences, approximately 60% seen once. V was shortened by 6 bases and J by 0 bases, with 8 bases between the two germline ends. This CDR3 has 14 amino acids. Germline V gene lookup returns CDR1 LNHNV and CDR2 YYDKDF (reference sequence). In this sample, this clonotype turned up a few times. What it binds is unknown. The origin of this receptor is a human donor who had recovered from COVID-19. The sequenced material came from CD4+ T cells from blood, cultured in vitro. The chain has TRBV15 and TRBJ2-2; no definite D call. The CDR3 coding sequence is TGTGCCACCAGTGATGGCCCGAACACCGGGGAGCTGTTTTTT. Encoded protein: CATSDGPNTGELFF.